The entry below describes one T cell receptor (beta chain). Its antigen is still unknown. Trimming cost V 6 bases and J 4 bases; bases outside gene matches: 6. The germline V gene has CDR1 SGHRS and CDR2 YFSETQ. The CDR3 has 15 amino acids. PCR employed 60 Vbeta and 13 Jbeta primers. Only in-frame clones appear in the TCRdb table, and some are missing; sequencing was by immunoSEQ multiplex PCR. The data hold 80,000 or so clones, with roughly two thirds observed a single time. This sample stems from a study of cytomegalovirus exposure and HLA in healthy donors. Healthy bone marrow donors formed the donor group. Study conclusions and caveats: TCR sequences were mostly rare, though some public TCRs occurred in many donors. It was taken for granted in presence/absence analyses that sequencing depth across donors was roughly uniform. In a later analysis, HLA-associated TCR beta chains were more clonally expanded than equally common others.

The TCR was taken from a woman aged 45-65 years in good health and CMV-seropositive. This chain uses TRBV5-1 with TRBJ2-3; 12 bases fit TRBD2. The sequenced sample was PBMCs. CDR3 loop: CASKTSGGWSDTQYF. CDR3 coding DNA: TGCGCCAGCAAAACTAGCGGGGGGTGGTCAGATACGCAGTATTTT.